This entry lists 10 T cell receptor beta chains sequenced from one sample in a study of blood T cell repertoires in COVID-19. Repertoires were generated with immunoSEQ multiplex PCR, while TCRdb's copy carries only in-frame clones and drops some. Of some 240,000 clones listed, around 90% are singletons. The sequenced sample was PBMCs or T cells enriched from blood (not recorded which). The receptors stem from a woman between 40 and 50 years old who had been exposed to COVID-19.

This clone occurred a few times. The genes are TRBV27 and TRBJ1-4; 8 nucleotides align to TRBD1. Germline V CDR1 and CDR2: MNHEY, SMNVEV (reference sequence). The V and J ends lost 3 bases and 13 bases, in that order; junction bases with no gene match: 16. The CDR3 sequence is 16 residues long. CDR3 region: CASSLGQGARPARLFF. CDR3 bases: TGTGCCAGCAGTTTGGGCCAGGGGGCGAGGCCGGCTAGACTGTTTTTT.

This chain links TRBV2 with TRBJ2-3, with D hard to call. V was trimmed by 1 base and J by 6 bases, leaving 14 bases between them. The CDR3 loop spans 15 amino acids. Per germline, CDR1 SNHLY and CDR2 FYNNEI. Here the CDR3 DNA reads TGTGCCAGCAGTGAAGTGCGGTCCGGCAGTGATACGCAGTATTTT. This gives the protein CASSEVRSGSDTQYF.

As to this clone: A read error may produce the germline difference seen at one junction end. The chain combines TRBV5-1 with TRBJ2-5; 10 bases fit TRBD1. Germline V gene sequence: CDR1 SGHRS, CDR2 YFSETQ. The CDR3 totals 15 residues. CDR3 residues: CASSRSGQGGETQYF. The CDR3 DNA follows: TGTGCCAGCAGCCGCTCTGGACAGGGGGGAGAGACCCAGTACTTC.

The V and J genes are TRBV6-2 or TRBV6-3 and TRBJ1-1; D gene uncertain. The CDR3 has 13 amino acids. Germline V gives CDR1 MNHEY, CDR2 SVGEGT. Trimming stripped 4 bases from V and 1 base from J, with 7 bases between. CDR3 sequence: CASSWAGNTEAFF. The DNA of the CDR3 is TGTGCCAGCAGTTGGGCAGGGAACACTGAAGCTTTCTTT.

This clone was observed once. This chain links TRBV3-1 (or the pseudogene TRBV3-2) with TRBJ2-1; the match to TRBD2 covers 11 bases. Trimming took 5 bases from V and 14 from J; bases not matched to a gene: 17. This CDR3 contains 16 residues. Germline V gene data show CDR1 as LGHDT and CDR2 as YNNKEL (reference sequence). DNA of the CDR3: TGTGCCAGCAGCTCTTCAGTTAGCGGGGGGGCCAGGTCGAAGTTCTTC. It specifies CASSSSVSGGARSKFF.

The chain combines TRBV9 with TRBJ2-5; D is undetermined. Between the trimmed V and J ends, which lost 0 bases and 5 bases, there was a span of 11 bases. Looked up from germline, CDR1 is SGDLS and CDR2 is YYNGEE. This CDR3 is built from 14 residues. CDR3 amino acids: CASSVDPATETQYF. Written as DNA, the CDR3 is TGTGCCAGCAGCGTAGACCCAGCGACGGAGACCCAGTACTTC. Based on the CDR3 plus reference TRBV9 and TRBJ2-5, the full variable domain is DSGVTQTPKHLITATGQRVTLRCSPRSGDLSVYWYQQSLDQGLQFLIQYYNGEERAKGNILERFSAQQFPDLHSELNLSSLELGDSALYFCASSVDPATETQYFGPGTRLLVL.

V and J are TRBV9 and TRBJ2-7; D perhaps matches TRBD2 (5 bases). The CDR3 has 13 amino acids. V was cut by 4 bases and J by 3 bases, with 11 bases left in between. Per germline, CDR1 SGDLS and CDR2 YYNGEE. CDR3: CASSSNGDYEQYF. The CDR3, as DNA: TGTGCCAGCAGCTCAAACGGGGACTACGAGCAGTACTTC. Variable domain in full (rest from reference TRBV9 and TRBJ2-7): DSGVTQTPKHLITATGQRVTLRCSPRSGDLSVYWYQQSLDQGLQFLIQYYNGEERAKGNILERFSAQQFPDLHSELNLSSLELGDSALYFCASSSNGDYEQYFGPGTRLTVT.

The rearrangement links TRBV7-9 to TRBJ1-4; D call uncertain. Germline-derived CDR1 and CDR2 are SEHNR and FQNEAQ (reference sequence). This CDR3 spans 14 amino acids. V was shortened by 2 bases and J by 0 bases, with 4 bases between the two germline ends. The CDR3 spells CASSLSATNEKLFF. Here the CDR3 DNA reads TGTGCCAGCAGCTTATCAGCAACTAATGAAAAACTGTTTTTT.

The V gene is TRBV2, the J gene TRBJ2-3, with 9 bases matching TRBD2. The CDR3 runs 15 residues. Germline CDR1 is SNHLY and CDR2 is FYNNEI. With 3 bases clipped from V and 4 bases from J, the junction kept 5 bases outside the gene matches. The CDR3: CASSDWRGGSDTQYF. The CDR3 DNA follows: TGTGCCAGCAGTGATTGGCGGGGGGGCTCAGATACGCAGTATTTT.

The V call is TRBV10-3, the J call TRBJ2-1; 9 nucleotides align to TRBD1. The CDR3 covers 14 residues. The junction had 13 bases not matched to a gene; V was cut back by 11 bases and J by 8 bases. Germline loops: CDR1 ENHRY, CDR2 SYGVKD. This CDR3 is CAVRGQGFVYEQFF. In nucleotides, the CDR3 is TGTGCCGTACGGGGACAGGGCTTCGTGTATGAGCAGTTCTTC.